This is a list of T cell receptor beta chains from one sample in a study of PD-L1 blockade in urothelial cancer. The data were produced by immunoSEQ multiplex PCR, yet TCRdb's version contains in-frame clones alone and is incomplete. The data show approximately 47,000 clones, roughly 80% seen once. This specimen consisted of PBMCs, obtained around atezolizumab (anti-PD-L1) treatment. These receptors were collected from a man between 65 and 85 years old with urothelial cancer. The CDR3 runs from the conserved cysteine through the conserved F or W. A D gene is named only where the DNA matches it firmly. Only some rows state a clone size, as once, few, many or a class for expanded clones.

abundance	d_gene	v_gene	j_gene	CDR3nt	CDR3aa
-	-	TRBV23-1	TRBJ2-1	TGCGCCAGCAGTCAAAATAATCATAGCTCCTACAATGAGCAGTTCTTC	CASSQNNHSSYNEQFF
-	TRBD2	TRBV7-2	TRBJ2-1	TGTGCCAGCAGCCCAAGGACTAGCGGGATGGGTGAGCAGTTCTTC	CASSPRTSGMGEQFF
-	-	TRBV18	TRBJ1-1	TGTGCCAGCTCACGTATGATAGCTCGGGAGAACACTGAAGCTTTCTTT	CASSRMIARENTEAFF
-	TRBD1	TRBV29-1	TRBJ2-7	TGCAGCGTTAATCCCGCAGGGGGTTACGAGCAGTACTTC	CSVNPAGGYEQYF
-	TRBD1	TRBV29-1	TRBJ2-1	TGCAGCGTTGCCCCGGACAGGGCGTTTTTTGAGCAGTTCTTC	CSVAPDRAFFEQFF
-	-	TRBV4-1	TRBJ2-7	TGCGCCAGCAGCCAAAAATCGTCGGGCTACGAGCAGTACTTC	CASSQKSSGYEQYF
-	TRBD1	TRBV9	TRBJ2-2	TGTGCCAGCAGCGGGGGTAACAGGGGATCCGGGGAGCTGTTTTTT	CASSGGNRGSGELFF
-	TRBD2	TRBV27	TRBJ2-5	TGTGCCAGCAGTTTAACTAGCGGGGGAGAGACCCAGTACTTC	CASSLTSGGETQYF
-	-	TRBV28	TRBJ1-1	TGTGCCAGCAGATCCCCGGGACACGTGAACACTGAAGCTTTCTTT	CASRSPGHVNTEAFF
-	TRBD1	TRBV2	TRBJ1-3	TGTGCCAGCAGTGCAAGCAGGGGGCCGGTTGGAAACACCATATATTTT	CASSASRGPVGNTIYF
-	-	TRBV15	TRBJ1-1	TGTGCCACCAGCAGAGAGCGGGCTGGGAACACTGAAGCTTTCTTT	CATSRERAGNTEAFF
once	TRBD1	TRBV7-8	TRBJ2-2	TGTGCCAGCAGCCACGGACAGGCCACCGGGGAGCTGTTTTTT	CASSHGQATGELFF
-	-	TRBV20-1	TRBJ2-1	TGCAGTGCTAGGGGACTAGGGGGCGAGTTCTTC	CSARGLGGEFF
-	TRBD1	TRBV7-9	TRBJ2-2	TGTGCCAGCAGCTTCATCACAGGGGGCACCGGGGAGCTGTTTTTT	CASSFITGGTGELFF
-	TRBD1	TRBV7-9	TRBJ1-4	TGTGCCAGCAGCCCAAACCCCGGACAGGCGGGGGAAAAACTGTTTTTT	CASSPNPGQAGEKLFF
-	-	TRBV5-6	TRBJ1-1	TGTGCCAGCAGCTTGTTCGGAGGCACTGAAGCTTTCTTT	CASSLFGGTEAFF
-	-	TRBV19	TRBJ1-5	TGTGCCAGTAGTGTTATACGACAGCAAAATCAGCCCCAGCATTTT	CASSVIRQQNQPQHF
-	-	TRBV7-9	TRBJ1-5	TGTGCCAGCAGCACGACAGATAGCAATCAGCCCCAGCATTTT	CASSTTDSNQPQHF
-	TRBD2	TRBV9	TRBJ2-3	TGTGCCAGCAGCGTAGGGGCTAGCGGGTTGGATACGCAGTATTTT	CASSVGASGLDTQYF
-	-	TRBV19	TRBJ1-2	TGTGCCAGTAGCAACCCCCAGGGGAGCTATGGCTACACCTTC	CASSNPQGSYGYTF
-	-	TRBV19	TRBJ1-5	TGTGCCAGTAGTATGGCTCAGGGTGGTCAGCCCCAGCATTTT	CASSMAQGGQPQHF
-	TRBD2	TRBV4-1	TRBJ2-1	TGCGCCAGCAGCCGCCTTCCCGGGACTAGCGGGGAGTATAATGAGCAGTTCTTC	CASSRLPGTSGEYNEQFF
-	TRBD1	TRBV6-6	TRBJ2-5	TGTGCCAGCAGTTACTCTCCGGGACAGGGGGCTGGGACCCAGTACTTC	CASSYSPGQGAGTQYF
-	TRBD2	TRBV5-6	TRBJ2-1	TGTGCCAGCAGCTTCAGCCCGGGGACTAGCGGGAGTAATGAGCAGTTCTTC	CASSFSPGTSGSNEQFF
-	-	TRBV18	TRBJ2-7	TGTGCCAGCTCACCACGGGGGCAAGTCACCTACGAGCAGTACTTC	CASSPRGQVTYEQYF
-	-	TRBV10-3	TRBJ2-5	TGTGCCATCAGTCCAACAGACCGATACCAAGAGACCCAGTACTTC	CAISPTDRYQETQYF
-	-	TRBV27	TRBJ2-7	TGTGCCAGCAGTTTTACCGGGACTCACGCAGTGATCTACGAGCAGTACTTC	CASSFTGTHAVIYEQYF
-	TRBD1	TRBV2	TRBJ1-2	TGTGCCAGCAGCCTTTCGACAGGGGGCTATGGCTACACCTTC	CASSLSTGGYGYTF
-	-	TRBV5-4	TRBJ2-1	TGTGCCAGCAGCTCAGGAGGCAGCAACAATGAGCAGTTCTTC	CASSSGGSNNEQFF
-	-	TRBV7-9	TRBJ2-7	TGTGCCAGCAGCCCATCAGGGTTCTACGAGCAGTACTTC	CASSPSGFYEQYF
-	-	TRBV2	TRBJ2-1	TGTGCCAGCATGGGGCGGCTGGTGAATGAGCAGTTCTTC	CASMGRLVNEQFF
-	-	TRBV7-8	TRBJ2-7	TGTGCCAGCAGCCCAATCAGGGACTCCTACGAGCAGTACTTC	CASSPIRDSYEQYF
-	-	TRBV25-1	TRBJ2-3	TGTGCCAGCAGTTTACGGGGCACAGATACGCAGTATTTT	CASSLRGTDTQYF
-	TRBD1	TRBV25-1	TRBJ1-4	TGTGCCAGCAGTGAATTCGGGGGCAGGGGGCGAGAAAAACTGTTTTTT	CASSEFGGRGREKLFF
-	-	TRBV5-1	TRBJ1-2	TGCGCCAGCAGCTTGGGCCTACAGGGTGGCTACACCTTC	CASSLGLQGGYTF
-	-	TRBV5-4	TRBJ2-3	TGTGCCAGCAGCTTGTTTGGCAGCACAGATACGCAGTATTTT	CASSLFGSTDTQYF
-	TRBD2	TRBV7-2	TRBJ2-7	TGTGCCAGCAGCCTAGCGGGAGGGCCGCGCGAGCAGTACTTC	CASSLAGGPREQYF
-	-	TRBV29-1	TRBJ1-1	TGCAGCGTTGTTACAGGGAACACTGAAGCTTTCTTT	CSVVTGNTEAFF
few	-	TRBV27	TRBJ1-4	TGTGCCAGCAGTTCAGTTGCAACTAATGAAAAACTGTTTTTT	CASSSVATNEKLFF
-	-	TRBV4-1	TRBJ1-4	TGCGCCAGCAGCGAGGTCCTCATGATGGTTGGGGAAAAACTGTTTTTT	CASSEVLMMVGEKLFF
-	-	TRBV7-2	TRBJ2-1	TGTGCCAGCAGCTCTGTTCGGACAGTAGTCTACAATGAGCAGTTCTTC	CASSSVRTVVYNEQFF
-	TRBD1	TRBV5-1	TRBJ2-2	TGCGCCAGCAGCTCGGGACAGGGGTGGAGCACCGGGGAGCTGTTTTTT	CASSSGQGWSTGELFF
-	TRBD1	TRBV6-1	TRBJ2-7	TGTGCCAGCAGACCGGGACAGTCCTACGAGCAGTACTTC	CASRPGQSYEQYF
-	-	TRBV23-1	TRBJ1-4	TGCGCCAGCAGTCGAGGAAGGGGGTCTACCGGTAATGAAAAACTGTTTTTT	CASSRGRGSTGNEKLFF
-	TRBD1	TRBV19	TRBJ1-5	TGTGCCAGTAGGGACAGGGGCAATCAGCCCCAGCATTTT	CASRDRGNQPQHF
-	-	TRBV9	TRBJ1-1	TGTGCCAGCAGCGTAGTGGGCCCTGACAGGCCTTCTCAAGCTTTCTTT	CASSVVGPDRPSQAFF
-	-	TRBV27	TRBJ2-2	TGTGCCAGCAGGGGGGGGACAGGGAACACCGGGGAGCTGTTTTTT	CASRGGTGNTGELFF
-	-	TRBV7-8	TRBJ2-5	TGTGCCAGCAGCCCTGGGGATAGCGCCTACCAAGAGACCCAGTACTTC	CASSPGDSAYQETQYF
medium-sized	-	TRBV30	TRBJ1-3	TGTGCCTGGAGTGCAAACCTAGGAACTGGAAACACCATATATTTT	CAWSANLGTGNTIYF
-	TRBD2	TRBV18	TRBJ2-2	TGTGCCAGCTCACCGACCCCGGGACTAGCCACCACCGGGGAGCTGTTTTTT	CASSPTPGLATTGELFF
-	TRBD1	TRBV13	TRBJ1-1	TGTGCCAGCAGCCCAATCGGGACAGGGGGTTGGAACACTGAAGCTTTCTTT	CASSPIGTGGWNTEAFF
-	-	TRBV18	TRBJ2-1	TGTGCCAGCTCTCCGGCAGGGGAGTGGAATGAGCAGTTCTTC	CASSPAGEWNEQFF
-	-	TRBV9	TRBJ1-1	TGTGCCAGCAGCGTAGGAGGTGCCAACACTGAAGCTTTCTTT	CASSVGGANTEAFF
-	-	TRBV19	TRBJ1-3	TGTGCCAGCGAAAGGGGCTCTGGAAACACCATATATTTT	CASERGSGNTIYF
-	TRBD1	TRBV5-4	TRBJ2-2	TGTGCCAGCAGCTTGTGGGGACAGGGGACCGGGGAGCTGTTTTTT	CASSLWGQGTGELFF
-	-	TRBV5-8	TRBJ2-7	TGTGCCAGCAGCTTGGGGGGCTTCGCCTACGAGCAGTACTTC	CASSLGGFAYEQYF
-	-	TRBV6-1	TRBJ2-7	TGTGCCAGCAGTGAGTTACTGCTGGACGAGCAGTACTTC	CASSELLLDEQYF